This T cell receptor beta chain derives from a study of beta chain features in type 1 diabetes. Whole-study findings and limits: Significant though moderate, a shortening of TCRB CDR3s appeared in all four CD4+ subsets of Type 1 diabetes patients. A greater similarity of naive, central memory and Treg TCRB repertoires was seen among patients than among healthy donors.

The authors reverse transcribed all of the isolated RNA, so sequencing captured expressed TCRB transcripts. It was found that naive, central memory and regulatory T cell samples averaged approximately 3.9 million reads. Sequenced by immunoSEQ multiplex PCR; TCRdb stores in-frame clones only, minus some. This sample has about 39,000 clones, with about 52% found just once. Germline V CDR1 and CDR2: SNHLY, FYNNEI. CDR3 size: 13 residues. The germline V and J ends were trimmed by 4 bases and 1 base, with 6 bases remaining between them. Comment on this clone: Its target is not known.

The sequenced material came from central memory CD4+ T cells from blood. This sequence joins TRBV2 and TRBJ2-3, with TRBD2 as a possible D gene (5 bases). This sequence was found in a woman aged 18 to 35 in good health. The CDR3 sequence is CASSGTRTDTQYF. The CDR3 coding sequence is TGTGCCAGCAGTGGGACTCGCACAGATACGCAGTATTTT.